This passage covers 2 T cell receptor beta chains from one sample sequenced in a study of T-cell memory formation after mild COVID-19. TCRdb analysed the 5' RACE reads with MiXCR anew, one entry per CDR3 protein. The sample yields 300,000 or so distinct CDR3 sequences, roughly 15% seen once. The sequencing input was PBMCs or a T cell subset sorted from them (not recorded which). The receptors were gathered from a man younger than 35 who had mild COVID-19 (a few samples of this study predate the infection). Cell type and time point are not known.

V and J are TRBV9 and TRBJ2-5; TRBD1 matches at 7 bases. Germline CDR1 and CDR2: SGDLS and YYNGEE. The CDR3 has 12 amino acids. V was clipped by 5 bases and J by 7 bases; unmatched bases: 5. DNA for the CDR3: TGTGCCAGCAGTGGGACAGAGGGGACCCAGTACTTC. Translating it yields CASSGTEGTQYF.

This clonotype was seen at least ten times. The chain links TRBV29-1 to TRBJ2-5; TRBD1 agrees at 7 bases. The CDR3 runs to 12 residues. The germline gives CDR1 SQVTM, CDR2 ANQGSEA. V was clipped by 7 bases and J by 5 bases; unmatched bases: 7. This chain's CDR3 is CSGRQGVETQYF. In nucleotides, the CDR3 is TGCAGCGGACGACAGGGAGTTGAGACCCAGTACTTC.